This entry features one TCR beta chain sequence. The data were taken from a study of blood T cell repertoires in COVID-19. Study-level background: Sites in the United States, Italy and Spain provided acute and convalescent COVID-19 samples.

Per the authors' pipeline: Amplification from reference gene primers served as the basis for estimated nucleated cell counts. Clones were read by immunoSEQ multiplex PCR, and TCRdb kept only the in-frame ones, dropping some. The V and J calls and clone size were taken over from that table, and D and trimming were inferred from the DNA. The data hold around 180,000 clones, with approximately 74% observed a single time. V lost 6 bases and J lost 5, with 7 bases in between. The CDR3 spans 12 residues. The germline CDR1 and CDR2 sequences are MDHEN and SYDVKM. J is TRBJ2-2 and V is TRBV28; D remains ambiguous. Sequenced: peripheral blood. This receptor was taken from a woman over 75 with acute or convalescent COVID-19. The CDR3 loop reads CASRRSTGELFF. Written as DNA, the CDR3 is TGTGCCAGCAGGAGGAGTACCGGGGAGCTGTTTTTT.